Below, one T cell receptor beta chain is given with its context. Clones were sequenced by immunoSEQ multiplex PCR, and TCRdb holds only the in-frame ones, with some missing. The table includes about 520,000 clones, 60% to 80% detected once. The data originate from a study of shared clonotypes between healthy human individuals. This clonotype originated in a woman in her thirties or forties in good health. Some clones in this sample may be carry-over from other donors' samples. Sequencing used PBMCs.

The CDR3 nucleotides are TGTGCCAGCAGAGGGGTCGGGTGGGGGCCTGATAGCAATCAGCCCCAGCATTTT. Translating gives CASRGVGWGPDSNQPQHF. J is TRBJ1-5 and V is TRBV5-8, with a tentative D call TRBD1 (6 bases). CDR1 is SGHTS and CDR2 is YDEGEE in the germline V gene. CDR3 length: 18 amino acids. Trimming cost V 5 bases and J 0 bases, with 21 bases left between them.